The 2 T cell receptor beta chains below were found in one sample sequenced in a study of cytomegalovirus exposure and HLA in healthy donors. The PCR contained 60 Vbeta and 13 Jbeta primers. Here immunoSEQ multiplex PCR was the method, and the copy in TCRdb shows in-frame clones only, minus some. The profile covers roughly 200,000 clones, with 65% to 90% appearing a single time and 2% to 2.5% taken by the ten largest. Sequenced input: PBMCs. All receptors derive from a woman in her forties or fifties in good health and CMV-seronegative.

The chain combines TRBV30 with TRBJ2-5, with 7 bases fitting TRBD1. The CDR3 totals 15 residues. Germline values: CDR1 GTSNPN, CDR2 SVGIG (reference sequence). The V gene end was trimmed by 0 bases and the J gene end by 6 bases; junction bases not matched to a gene: 10. CDR3 nucleotide sequence: TGTGCCTGGAGTGTACAGGGGAACCTGGGGAAGACCCAGTACTTC. It translates to CAWSVQGNLGKTQYF.

The V call is TRBV4-1, the J call TRBJ2-3; a possible D gene is TRBD2 (6 bases). The CDR3 covers 14 residues. The V gene lost 4 bases and the J gene lost 6 bases, with 14 bases spanning the gap. CDR1 is MGHRA, CDR2 YSYEKL, per germline. CDR3 DNA: TGCGCCAGCAGCCGTTCGCGGGACGGGGATACGCAGTATTTT. This encodes CASSRSRDGDTQYF.